This is a list of T cell receptor beta chains from one sample in a study of low-dose radiotherapy and immunotherapy resistance in tumors. TCRdb used MiXCR to reprocess the reads, holding one entry per CDR3 protein. The sample records about 58,000 distinct CDR3 sequences, 23% being singletons. Here the sequenced sample was PBMCs, taken after low-dose radiotherapy plus immunotherapy. The receptors come from a male donor with prostate cancer. Each CDR3 is given with its conserved first and last residue. The D gene is left open where the match is weak. Clone size is shown for a subset of rows, as once, few, many or a class of expanded clone.

15,TRBV12-3/TRBV12-4,TRBJ2-2,TRBD2,many,CASSPSGGNTGELFF,TGTGCCAGCAGTCCGAGCGGGGGGAACACCGGGGAGCTGTTTTTT
15,TRBV7-6,TRBJ1-6,TRBD1,many,CASSRTGGYNSPLHF,TGTGCCAGCAGTCGTACAGGGGGGTATAATTCACCCCTCCACTTT
13,TRBV6-2/TRBV6-3,TRBJ1-2,TRBD1,many,CASSGGQNYGYTF,TGTGCCAGCAGTGGGGGACAGAACTATGGCTACACCTTC
13,TRBV5-1,TRBJ2-1,.,many,CASSLAGRDEQFF,TGCGCCAGCAGCTTGGCAGGGCGGGATGAGCAGTTCTTC
15,TRBV19,TRBJ2-1,TRBD2,many,CASSIPLAGNNEQFF,TGTGCCAGTAGTATTCCCCTAGCGGGAAACAATGAGCAGTTCTTC
20,TRBV9,TRBJ2-2,TRBD1,few,CASAPSGTGTPGPFVGELFF,TGTGCCAGCGCGCCATCCGGGACAGGGACACCGGGACCCTTTGTCGGGGAGCTGTTTTTT
14,TRBV4-2,TRBJ2-7,.,.,CASSQDRGGPEQYF,TGTGCCAGCAGCCAAGATCGGGGCGGGCCCGAGCAGTACTTC
14,TRBV10-3,TRBJ1-5,TRBD1,many,CAISAGGGNQPQHF,TGTGCCATCAGTGCAGGGGGCGGCAATCAGCCCCAGCATTTT
15,TRBV20-1,TRBJ1-2,TRBD1,many,CSASITGEERYGYTF,TGCAGTGCTAGCATCACAGGGGAAGAACGCTATGGCTACACCTTC
14,TRBV2,TRBJ2-7,TRBD1,many,CASSEKRDSYEQYF,TGTGCCAGCAGTGAAAAACGGGACAGCTACGAGCAGTACTTC
15,TRBV6-6,TRBJ2-7,TRBD2,many,CASSEASGSSYEQYF,TGTGCCAGCAGTGAAGCTAGCGGGAGCTCCTACGAGCAGTACTTC
16,TRBV20-1,TRBJ2-1,TRBD2,.,CSATPKGTNSYNEQFF,TGCAGTGCTACCCCGAAGGGGACTAACTCCTACAATGAGCAGTTCTTC
15,TRBV2,TRBJ2-1,TRBD2,.,CASRDGRGTYNEQFF,TGTGCCAGCAGGGACGGGAGGGGAACCTACAATGAGCAGTTCTTC
12,TRBV29-1,TRBJ1-2,.,many,CSVGGRTYGYTF,TGCAGCGTCGGGGGTAGGACATATGGCTACACCTTC
13,TRBV11-3,TRBJ2-7,.,many,CASSSLRALEQYF,TGTGCCAGCAGTTCTCTGCGAGCTCTCGAGCAGTACTTC
13,TRBV7-3,TRBJ2-3,TRBD2,many,CASRRGGSDTQYF,TGTGCCAGCAGACGGGGGGGGTCAGATACGCAGTATTTT
17,TRBV19,TRBJ2-2,TRBD2,many,CASRTSGGVLNTGELFF,TGTGCCAGCAGGACTAGCGGGGGGGTCCTTAACACCGGGGAGCTGTTTTTT
15,TRBV28,TRBJ2-7,TRBD1,few,CASSLTGQGSHEQYF,TGTGCCAGCAGTTTAACGGGACAGGGGTCCCACGAGCAGTACTTC
15,TRBV19,TRBJ2-5,TRBD1,.,CASSIATTGWETQYF,TGTGCCAGTAGTATAGCTACGACAGGGTGGGAGACCCAGTACTTC
15,TRBV19,TRBJ2-3,TRBD2,many,CASSTRGGRTDTQYF,TGTGCCAGTAGTACACGGGGGGGCCGCACAGATACGCAGTATTTT
14,TRBV5-4,TRBJ2-3,TRBD1,.,CASSSPGQSYTQYF,TGTGCCAGCAGCTCGCCGGGACAGAGCTATACGCAGTATTTT
14,TRBV13,TRBJ2-7,.,once,CASSLDGRAYEQYF,TGTGCCAGCAGCTTAGACGGCAGGGCCTACGAGCAGTACTTC
15,TRBV6-2/TRBV6-3,TRBJ2-7,TRBD2,.,CASSATSGGAYEQYF,TGTGCCAGCAGTGCGACTAGCGGGGGGGCCTACGAGCAGTACTTC
17,TRBV6-6,TRBJ2-4,.,many,CASRQWAEGESVNIQYF,TGTGCCAGCAGACAATGGGCAGAAGGCGAGTCTGTAAACATTCAGTACTTC
13,TRBV2,TRBJ2-1,.,many,CASNQRVYNEQFF,TGTGCCAGCAATCAGCGGGTCTACAATGAGCAGTTCTTC
14,TRBV5-1,TRBJ2-1,TRBD1,medium-sized,CASSGTGLYNEQFF,TGCGCCAGTAGTGGGACAGGGCTCTACAATGAGCAGTTCTTC
14,TRBV27,TRBJ1-1,.,many,CASSPLASGGKAFF,TGTGCCAGCAGTCCACTGGCGTCCGGGGGGAAAGCTTTCTTT
18,TRBV5-1,TRBJ2-5,TRBD2,few,CASSFGLLLAGGQETQYF,TGCGCCAGCAGCTTTGGTCTTCTACTAGCGGGGGGGCAAGAGACCCAGTACTTC
13,TRBV6-5,TRBJ1-2,.,many,CASRQPNIYGYTF,TGTGCCAGCCGTCAACCAAATATCTATGGCTACACCTTC
14,TRBV11-2,TRBJ1-1,TRBD1,many,CASSPRTGATEAFF,TGTGCCAGCAGCCCAAGGACAGGTGCCACTGAAGCTTTCTTT
14,TRBV5-4,TRBJ1-1,TRBD1,many,CASRRDDRATEAFF,TGTGCCAGCAGAAGAGATGACAGGGCCACTGAAGCTTTCTTT
16,TRBV9,TRBJ2-1,.,once,CASSVGMGVSYNEQFF,TGTGCCAGCAGCGTAGGCATGGGGGTGTCCTACAATGAGCAGTTCTTC
12,TRBV29-1,TRBJ1-1,.,many,CSVEDQGAEAFF,TGCAGCGTTGAAGATCAGGGAGCTGAAGCTTTCTTT
17,TRBV4-2,TRBJ2-2,.,many,CASSQDGAGRGTGELFF,TGTGCCAGCAGCCAAGATGGGGCAGGCCGTGGCACCGGGGAGCTGTTTTTT
16,TRBV28,TRBJ2-1,.,.,CASSLLGRGSADEQFF,TGTGCCAGCAGTTTATTGGGCAGGGGTTCCGCGGATGAGCAGTTCTTC
14,TRBV20-1,TRBJ2-3,TRBD2,many,CSAQTSGRPDTQYF,TGCAGTGCTCAGACTAGCGGGAGACCAGATACGCAGTATTTT
17,TRBV6-2/TRBV6-3,TRBJ1-5,.,many,CASSQPAGGGGNQPQHF,TGTGCCAGCAGTCAACCAGCGGGGGGCGGCGGCAATCAGCCCCAGCATTTT
12,TRBV4-3,TRBJ2-7,TRBD2,medium-sized,CASSPGGYEQYF,TGCGCCAGCAGCCCGGGGGGCTACGAGCAGTACTTC
16,TRBV6-2/TRBV6-3,TRBJ1-1,TRBD1,many,CASSSRTGSMNTEAFF,TGTGCCAGCAGTTCTAGGACAGGGAGTATGAACACTGAAGCTTTCTTT
13,TRBV4-3,TRBJ2-1,TRBD2,many,CASSQFLAGGQFF,TGCGCCAGCAGCCAATTTCTAGCGGGGGGGCAGTTCTTC
15,TRBV6-8,TRBJ2-5,.,.,CASSEGLRRGETQYF,TGTGCCAGCAGCGAGGGACTCAGAAGGGGGGAGACCCAGTACTTC
15,TRBV11-2,TRBJ2-3,.,many,CASSLLISSTDTQYF,TGTGCCAGCAGCTTACTAATCTCTAGCACAGATACGCAGTATTTT
19,TRBV19,TRBJ2-2,TRBD2,.,CASSITLAVGRVDTGELFF,TGTGCCAGTAGTATCACCCTAGCGGTAGGTCGGGTAGACACCGGGGAGCTGTTTTTT
15,TRBV6-5,TRBJ1-3,TRBD1,many,CASRGQGVAGNTIYF,TGTGCCAGCAGGGGACAGGGGGTCGCTGGAAACACCATATATTTT
15,TRBV5-3,TRBJ1-4,.,many,CASSLGGTTNEKLFF,TGTGCCAGCAGCTTGGGCGGGACAACTAATGAAAAACTGTTTTTT
13,TRBV19,TRBJ1-5,.,.,CASSIRGNQPQHF,TGTGCCAGTAGTATAAGGGGCAATCAGCCCCAGCATTTT
13,TRBV5-1,TRBJ2-7,.,few,CASSLVTSGEQYF,TGCGCCAGCAGCTTGGTTACATCGGGGGAGCAGTACTTC